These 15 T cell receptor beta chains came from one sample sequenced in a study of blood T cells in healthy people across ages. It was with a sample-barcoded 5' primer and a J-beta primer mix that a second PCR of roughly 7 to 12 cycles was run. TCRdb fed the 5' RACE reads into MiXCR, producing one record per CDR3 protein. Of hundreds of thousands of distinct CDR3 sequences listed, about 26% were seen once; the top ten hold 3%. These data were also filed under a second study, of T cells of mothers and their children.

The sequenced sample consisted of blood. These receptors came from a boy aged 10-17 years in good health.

The CDR3 DNA is TGCGCCAGCAGCTTGGTAATAGCGGGAGCGTCATACAATGAGCAGTTCTTC. Translation gives CASSLVIAGASYNEQFF. This sequence joins TRBV5-1 and TRBJ2-1; 9 bases map to TRBD2. The germline gives CDR1 SGHRS, CDR2 YFSETQ. The CDR3 totals 17 residues. V lost 0 bases, J lost 4 bases, and 8 bases stayed unmatched.

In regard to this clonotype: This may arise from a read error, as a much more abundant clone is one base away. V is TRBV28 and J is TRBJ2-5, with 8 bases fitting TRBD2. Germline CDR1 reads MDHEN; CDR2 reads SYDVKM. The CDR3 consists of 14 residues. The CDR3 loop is CASSRGGAQEAQYF. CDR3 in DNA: TGTGCCAGCAGCCGGGGGGGGGCCCAAGAGGCCCAGTACTTC.

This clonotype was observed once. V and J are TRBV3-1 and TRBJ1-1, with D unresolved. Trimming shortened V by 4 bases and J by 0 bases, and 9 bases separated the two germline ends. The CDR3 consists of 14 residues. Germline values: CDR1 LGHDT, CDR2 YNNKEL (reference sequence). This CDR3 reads CASSLQLMNTEAFF. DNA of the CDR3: TGTGCCAGCAGCCTACAGCTCATGAACACTGAAGCTTTCTTT.

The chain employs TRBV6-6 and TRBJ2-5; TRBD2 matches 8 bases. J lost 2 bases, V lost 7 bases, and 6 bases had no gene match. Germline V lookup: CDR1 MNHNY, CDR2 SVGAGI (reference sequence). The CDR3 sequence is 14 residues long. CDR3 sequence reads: CASTYGGAQETQYF. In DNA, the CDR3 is TGTGCCAGCACCTACGGGGGGGCTCAAGAGACCCAGTACTTC.

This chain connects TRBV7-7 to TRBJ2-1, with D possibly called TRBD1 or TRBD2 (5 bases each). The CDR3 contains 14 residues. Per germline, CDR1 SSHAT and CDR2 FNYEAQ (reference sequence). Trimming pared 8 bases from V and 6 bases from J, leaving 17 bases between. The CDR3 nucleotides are TGTGCCAGCTCTAACACCTTCGGGGCCAATGAGCAGTTCTTC. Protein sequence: CASSNTFGANEQFF.

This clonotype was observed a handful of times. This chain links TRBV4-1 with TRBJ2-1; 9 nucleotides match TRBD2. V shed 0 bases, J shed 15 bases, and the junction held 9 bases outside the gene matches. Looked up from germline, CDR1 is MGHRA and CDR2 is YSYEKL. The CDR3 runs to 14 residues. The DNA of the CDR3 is TGCGCCAGCAGCCAAGATAAATTGCGGGGGGGCCGGTTCTTC. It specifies CASSQDKLRGGRFF.

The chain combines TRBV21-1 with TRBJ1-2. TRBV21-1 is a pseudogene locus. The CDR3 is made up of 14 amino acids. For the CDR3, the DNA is TGTGCCAGCAGCAAACGTCTTGTTAACTATGGCTACACCTTC. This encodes CASSKRLVNYGYTF.

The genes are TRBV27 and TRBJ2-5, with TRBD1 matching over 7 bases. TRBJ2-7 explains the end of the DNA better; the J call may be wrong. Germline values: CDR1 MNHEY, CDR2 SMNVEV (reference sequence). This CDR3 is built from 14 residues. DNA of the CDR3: TGTGCCAGCAGTTTGAACAGGGGCTCCTACGAGCAGTACTTC. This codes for CASSLNRGSYEQYF.

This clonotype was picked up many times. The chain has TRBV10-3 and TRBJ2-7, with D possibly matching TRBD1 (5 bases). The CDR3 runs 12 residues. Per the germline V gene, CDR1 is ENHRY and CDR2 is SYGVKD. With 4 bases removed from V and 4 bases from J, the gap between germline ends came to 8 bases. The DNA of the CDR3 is TGTGCCATCAGTGGGACACCTTACGAGCAGTACTTC. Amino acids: CAISGTPYEQYF.

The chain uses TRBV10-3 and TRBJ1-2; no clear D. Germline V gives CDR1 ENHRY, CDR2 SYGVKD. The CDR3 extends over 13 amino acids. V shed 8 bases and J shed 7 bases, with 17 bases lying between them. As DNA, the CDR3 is TGTGCCATCCGCCCAGGCGCGGGTTCTGGCTACACCTTC. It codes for CAIRPGAGSGYTF.

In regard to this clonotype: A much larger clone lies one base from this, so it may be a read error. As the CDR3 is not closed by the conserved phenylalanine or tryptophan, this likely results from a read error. CDR3 coding DNA: TGTGCCAGCAGCTTCCATGATTCGAGAGAGACCCAGTACCTC. It translates to CASSFHDSRETQYL. V and J are TRBV3-1 and TRBJ2-5; D not resolved. CDR1 is LGHDT, CDR2 YNNKEL, per germline (reference sequence). Trimming removed 5 bases from V and 4 bases from J, with 14 bases in between. The CDR3 has 14 residues.

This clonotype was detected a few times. This chain's CDR3 is CATARSGTKIQETQYF. The CDR3 bases are TGTGCCACCGCAAGATCTGGGACTAAAATCCAAGAGACCCAGTACTTC. The V call is TRBV7-9, the J call TRBJ2-5, with TRBD2 matching over 7 bases. V lost 10 bases, J lost 1 base, and 15 bases stayed unmatched. The CDR3 contains 16 residues. CDR1 and CDR2 (germline): SEHNR, FQNEAQ (reference sequence).

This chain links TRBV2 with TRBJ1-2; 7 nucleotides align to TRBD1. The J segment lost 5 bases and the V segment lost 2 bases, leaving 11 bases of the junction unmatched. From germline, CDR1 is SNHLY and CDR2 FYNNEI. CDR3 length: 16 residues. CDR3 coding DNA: TGTGCCAGCAGTGAACTCCCTGCGGCAGGGGGATATGGCTACACCTTC. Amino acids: CASSELPAAGGYGYTF.

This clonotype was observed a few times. The CDR3 here is CSAMTSGGSSGTDTQYF. CDR3 DNA: TGCAGTGCTATGACTAGCGGGGGATCGTCCGGCACAGATACGCAGTATTTT. This chain links TRBV20-1 with TRBJ2-3, with 12 bases lining up with TRBD2. Germline V gene sequence: CDR1 DFQATT, CDR2 SNEGSKA (reference sequence). Unmatched junction bases numbered 9, after V lost 4 bases and J lost 1 base. The CDR3 is 17 residues long.

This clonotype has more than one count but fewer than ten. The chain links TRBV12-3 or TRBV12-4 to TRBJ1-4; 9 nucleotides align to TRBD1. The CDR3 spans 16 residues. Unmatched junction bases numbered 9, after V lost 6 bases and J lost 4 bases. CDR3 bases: TGTGCCAGCAGGGACTCTTGGGGACAGGGTAATGAAAAACTGTTTTTT. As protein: CASRDSWGQGNEKLFF.